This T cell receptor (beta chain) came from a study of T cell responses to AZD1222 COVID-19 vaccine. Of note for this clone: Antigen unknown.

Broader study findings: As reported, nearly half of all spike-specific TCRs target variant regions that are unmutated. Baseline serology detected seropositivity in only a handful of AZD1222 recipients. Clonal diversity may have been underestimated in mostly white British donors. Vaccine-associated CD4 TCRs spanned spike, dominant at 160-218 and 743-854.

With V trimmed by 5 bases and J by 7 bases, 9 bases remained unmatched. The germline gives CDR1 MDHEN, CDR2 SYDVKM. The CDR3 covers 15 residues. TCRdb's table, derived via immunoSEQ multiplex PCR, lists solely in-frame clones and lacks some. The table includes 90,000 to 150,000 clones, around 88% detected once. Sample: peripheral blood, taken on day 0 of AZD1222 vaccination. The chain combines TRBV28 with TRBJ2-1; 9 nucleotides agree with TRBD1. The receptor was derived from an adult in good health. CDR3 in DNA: TGTGCCAGCAGTACACCGGGACAGGGATCGAATGAGCAGTTCTTC. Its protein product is CASSTPGQGSNEQFF.